The 18 T cell receptor beta chains listed next were all sequenced from one sample in a study of shared clonotypes between healthy human individuals. Repertoires were generated with immunoSEQ multiplex PCR, while TCRdb's copy carries only in-frame clones and drops some. The table lists 300,000 to 400,000 clones, around 90% of them singletons. The sequenced material came from memory CD8+ T cells sorted from blood. Subset described: CD45RO+ cells pooled with CCR7-negative TemRA cells. The source is a young man in good health.

V and J are TRBV6-5 and TRBJ2-6, with a tentative D call TRBD2 (6 bases). Between the trimmed V and J ends, which lost 2 bases and 0 bases, there was a span of 8 bases. The CDR3 loop spans 16 amino acids. The germline gives CDR1 MNHEY, CDR2 SVGAGI. The CDR3 DNA sequence: TGTGCCAGCAGTTACCGGGGAGGCTCTGGGGCCAACGTCCTGACTTTC. The encoded protein is CASSYRGGSGANVLTF.

This chain links TRBV19 with TRBJ1-1; possible D gene TRBD1, 5 bases. V gave up 5 bases and J gave up 7 bases, with 11 bases separating them. The CDR3 sequence is 12 residues long. Germline V lookup: CDR1 LNHDA, CDR2 SQIVND (reference sequence). For the CDR3, the DNA is TGTGCCAGTAGTGATTGGGGGATTGAAGCTTTCTTT. Translating gives CASSDWGIEAFF. The whole variable domain, remainder taken from reference TRBV19 and TRBJ1-1, is DGGITQSPKYLFRKEGQNVTLSCEQNLNHDAMYWYRQDPGQGLRLIYYSQIVNDFQKGDIAEGYSVSREKKESFPLTVTSAQKNPTAFYLCASSDWGIEAFFGQGTRLTVV.

The V gene is TRBV4-3, the J gene TRBJ2-1; D ambiguous. Germline V gives CDR1 LGHNA, CDR2 YSLEER. The CDR3 length is 14 residues. Trimming took off 1 base at V and 8 bases at J, with 12 bases between the two ends. CDR3 nucleotide sequence: TGCGCCAGCAGCCAAGGTGCGGAACGGGATGAGCAGTTCTTC. Amino acids: CASSQGAERDEQFF.

The rearrangement joins TRBV4-1 to TRBJ2-7; D is unclear. V lost 8 bases, J lost 7 bases, and 12 bases lay in between. This CDR3 spans 11 amino acids. Germline V CDR1 and CDR2: MGHRA, YSYEKL. CDR3 nucleotide sequence: TGCGCCAGCTCCGTAGGGATGGAGCAGTACTTC. Its protein is CASSVGMEQYF.

The chain joins TRBV28 to TRBJ2-7; D may be TRBD1 or TRBD2 (5 bases each). The V end lost 1 base, the J end lost 6 bases, and 19 bases lay between the germline ends. CDR1 and CDR2 (germline): MDHEN, SYDVKM. The CDR3 runs to 16 residues. The CDR3 here is CASSLFWAGREGEQYF. The CDR3 DNA sequence: TGTGCCAGCAGTTTATTTTGGGCAGGGAGAGAGGGCGAGCAGTACTTC.

This rearrangement joins TRBV5-6 to TRBJ1-1, with unresolved D. The CDR3 consists of 13 residues. CDR1 and CDR2 (germline): SGHDT, YYEEEE. Trimming removed 0 bases at V and 2 bases at J, with 5 bases between. DNA for the CDR3: TGTGCCAGCAGCTTGGGGGCAAACACTGAAGCTTTCTTT. Translation: CASSLGANTEAFF.

Details on this clone: The same CDR3 also results from other DNA sequences found in this sample. V is TRBV7-9 and J is TRBJ1-1; 9 positions match TRBD1. The V and J ends lost 5 bases and 5 bases, in that order; junction bases with no gene match: 6. The CDR3 has 14 amino acids. The germline CDR1 and CDR2 sequences are SEHNR and FQNEAQ (reference sequence). CDR3 sequence: CASSLGQGRTEAFF. CDR3 coding DNA: TGTGCCAGCAGCCTAGGACAGGGGAGGACTGAAGCTTTCTTT.

The V call is TRBV2, the J call TRBJ2-1; TRBD2 agrees at 9 bases. With 4 bases clipped from V and 2 bases from J, the junction kept 6 bases outside the gene matches. Germline values: CDR1 SNHLY, CDR2 FYNNEI. The CDR3 has 16 residues. The CDR3 DNA sequence: TGTGCCAGCAGTGCATTAGCGGGAGAGGCCTACAATGAGCAGTTCTTC. Encoded protein: CASSALAGEAYNEQFF.

This chain uses TRBV5-1 with TRBJ1-4; D unclear. CDR1 SGHRS and CDR2 YFSETQ come from the germline V gene. The CDR3 consists of 14 residues. V was trimmed by 0 bases and J by 10 bases, leaving 13 bases between them. Written as DNA, the CDR3 is TGCGCCAGCAGCTTGGCCGCCTGCCCCTCAAAACTGTTTTTT. As protein: CASSLAACPSKLFF.

This chain uses TRBV4-3 with TRBJ2-7; 7 positions agree with TRBD2. V was pared by 3 bases and J by 6 bases, with 11 bases of the junction left unmatched. This CDR3 is 15 amino acids long. The germline gives CDR1 LGHNA, CDR2 YSLEER. The CDR3 loop reads CASSQHRGGVSEQYF. DNA of the CDR3: TGCGCCAGCAGCCAGCATCGGGGAGGGGTGAGCGAGCAGTACTTC.

The chain carries TRBV6-5 and TRBJ1-5; 7 nucleotides agree with TRBD1. This CDR3 comprises 13 residues. Germline loops: CDR1 MNHEY, CDR2 SVGAGI. V was pared by 8 bases and J by 10 bases, with 11 bases of the junction left unmatched. The CDR3 coding sequence is TGTGCCAGCCGGGGACAGAACGTTGGCCCCCAGCATTTT. Translating gives CASRGQNVGPQHF.

This chain joins TRBV18 and TRBJ2-7; TRBD2 matches at 9 bases. With 0 bases clipped from V and 6 bases from J, the junction kept 15 bases outside the gene matches. The CDR3 runs to 18 residues. Germline CDR1 reads KGHSH; CDR2 reads LQKENI. This chain's CDR3 is CASSPPTRSSGLAGEQYF. CDR3 DNA sequence: TGTGCCAGCTCACCACCAACCCGGTCGTCGGGACTAGCAGGCGAGCAGTACTTC.

The V call is TRBV27, the J call TRBJ2-7; 10 positions match TRBD2. In germline, CDR1 is MNHEY, CDR2 SMNVEV (reference sequence). CDR3 size: 14 residues. With V trimmed by 5 bases and J by 3 bases, 4 bases remained unmatched. CDR3 in amino acids: CASSPVAGGYEQYF. CDR3 DNA: TGTGCCAGCAGTCCAGTAGCGGGGGGCTACGAGCAGTACTTC.

This chain links TRBV5-6 with TRBJ2-2, with D unresolved. The length of the CDR3 is 12 residues. The ends were cut back, 0 bases at V and 3 bases at J, with 0 bases in the middle. Germline CDR1 and CDR2: SGHDT and YYEEEE. The CDR3 sequence: CASSLDTGELFF. The CDR3 region has the DNA TGTGCCAGCAGCTTGGACACCGGGGAGCTGTTTTTT.

This clone was seen many times. The rearrangement joins TRBV11-1 to TRBJ2-7; D gene unclear. The germline V and J ends were trimmed by 1 base and 2 bases, with 18 bases remaining between them. Germline assignment: CDR1 SGHAT and CDR2 FQDESV (reference sequence). The CDR3 covers 17 residues. CDR3 sequence reads: CASSLGVIGSPTYEQYF. CDR3 nucleotide sequence: TGTGCCAGCAGCTTAGGAGTAATTGGGTCCCCCACCTACGAGCAGTACTTC.

The V and J genes are TRBV30 and TRBJ2-4, with D maybe TRBD2 (5 bases). This CDR3 is 16 amino acids long. Per the germline V gene, CDR1 is GTSNPN and CDR2 is SVGIG (reference sequence). V gave up 3 bases and J gave up 1 base, with 16 bases separating them. In DNA, the CDR3 is TGTGCCTGGAGGTCCCCCTCCCGCGGGGCCAAAAACATTCAGTACTTC. This encodes CAWRSPSRGAKNIQYF.

This rearrangement joins TRBV11-2 to TRBJ2-7; 8 nucleotides line up with TRBD2. J gave up 4 bases and V 5 bases, and 10 bases lay outside the gene matches. The length of the CDR3 is 15 residues. The germline gives CDR1 SGHAT, CDR2 FQNNGV. In nucleotides, the CDR3 is TGTGCCAGCAGCCCTGCCCCTGCTAGCGGGTACGAGCAGTACTTC. Amino acid sequence: CASSPAPASGYEQYF.

This clone showed up just once. V usage is TRBV6-5 and J usage is TRBJ2-3; TRBD1 agrees at 9 bases. The CDR3 has 14 amino acids. With 6 bases clipped from V and 6 bases from J, the junction kept 7 bases outside the gene matches. From germline, CDR1 is MNHEY and CDR2 SVGAGI. As DNA, the CDR3 is TGTGCCAGCAGGTGGACAGGGGAGGCGGATACGCAGTATTTT. The encoded protein is CASRWTGEADTQYF.